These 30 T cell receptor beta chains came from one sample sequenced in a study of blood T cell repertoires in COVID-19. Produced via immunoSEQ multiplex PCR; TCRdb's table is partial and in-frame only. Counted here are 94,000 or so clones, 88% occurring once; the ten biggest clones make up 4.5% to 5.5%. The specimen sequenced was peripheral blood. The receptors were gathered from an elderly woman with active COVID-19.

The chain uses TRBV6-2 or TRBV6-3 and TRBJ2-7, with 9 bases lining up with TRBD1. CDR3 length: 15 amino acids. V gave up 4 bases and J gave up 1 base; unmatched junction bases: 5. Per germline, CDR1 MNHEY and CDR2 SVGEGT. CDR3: CASSSGTGLSYEQYF. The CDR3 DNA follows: TGTGCCAGCAGTTCCGGGACAGGGTTATCCTACGAGCAGTACTTC.

The CDR3 sequence is CASNLGGTGANVLTF. CDR3 nucleotide sequence: TGTGCCAGCAATCTAGGGGGCACTGGGGCCAACGTCCTGACTTTC. The rearrangement links TRBV7-2 to TRBJ2-6, with 7 bases lining up with TRBD1. CDR1 and CDR2 from the germline V gene are SGHTA and FQGNSA. V shed 7 bases, J shed 2 bases, and the junction held 5 bases outside the gene matches. CDR3 length: 15 amino acids. Full variable domain (outside the CDR3, taken from reference TRBV7-2 and TRBJ2-6): GAGVSQSPSNKVTEKGKDVELRCDPISGHTALYWYRQSLGQGLEFLIYFQGNSAPDKSGLPSDRFSAERTGGSVSTLTIQRTQQEDSAVYLCASNLGGTGANVLTFGAGSRLTVL.

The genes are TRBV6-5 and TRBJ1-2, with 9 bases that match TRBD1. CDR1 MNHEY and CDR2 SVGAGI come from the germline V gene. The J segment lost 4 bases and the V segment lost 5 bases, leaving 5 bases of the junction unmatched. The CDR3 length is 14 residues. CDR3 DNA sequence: TGTGCCAGCAGTCGACAGGGGGAGGGCTATGGCTACACCTTC. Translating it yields CASSRQGEGYGYTF.

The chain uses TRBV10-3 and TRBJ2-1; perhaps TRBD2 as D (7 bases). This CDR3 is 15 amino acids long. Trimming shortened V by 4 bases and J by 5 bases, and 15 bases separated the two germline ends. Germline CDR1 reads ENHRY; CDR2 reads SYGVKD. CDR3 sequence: CAISGGASGHNEQFF. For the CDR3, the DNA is TGTGCCATCAGTGGGGGGGCTAGCGGTCACAATGAGCAGTTCTTC.

The CDR3 reads CASRRQETQYF. The CDR3 nucleotides are TGTGCCAGCAGGCGACAAGAGACCCAGTACTTC. The V gene is TRBV2, the J gene TRBJ2-5; D unclear. CDR1 is SNHLY, CDR2 FYNNEI, per germline. The CDR3 contains 11 residues. V lost 6 bases and J lost 2, with 4 bases in between.

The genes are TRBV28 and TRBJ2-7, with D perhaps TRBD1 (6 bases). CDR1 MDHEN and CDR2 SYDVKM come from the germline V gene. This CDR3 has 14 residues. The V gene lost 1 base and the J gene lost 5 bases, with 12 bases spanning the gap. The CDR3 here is CASSLSVQGNEQYF. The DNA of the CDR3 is TGTGCCAGCAGTTTATCGGTACAGGGAAACGAGCAGTACTTC. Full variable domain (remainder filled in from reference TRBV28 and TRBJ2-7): DVKVTQSSRYLVKRTGEKVFLECVQDMDHENMFWYRQDPGLGLRLIYFSYDVKMKEKGDIPEGYSVSREKKERFSLILESASTNQTSMYLCASSLSVQGNEQYFGPGTRLTVT.

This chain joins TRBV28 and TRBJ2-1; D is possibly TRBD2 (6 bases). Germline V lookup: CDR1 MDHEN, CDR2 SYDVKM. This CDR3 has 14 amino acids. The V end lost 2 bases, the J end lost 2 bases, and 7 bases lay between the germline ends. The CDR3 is CASSLGGTYNEQFF. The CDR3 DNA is TGTGCCAGCAGTTTAGGGGGGACCTACAATGAGCAGTTCTTC.

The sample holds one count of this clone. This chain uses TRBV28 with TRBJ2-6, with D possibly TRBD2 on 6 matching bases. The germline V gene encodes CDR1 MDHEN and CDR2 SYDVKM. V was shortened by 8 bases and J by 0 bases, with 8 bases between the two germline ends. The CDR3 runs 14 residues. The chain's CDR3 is CASSRDSGANVLTF. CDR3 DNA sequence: TGTGCCAGCTCGCGGGACTCTGGGGCCAACGTCCTGACTTTC.

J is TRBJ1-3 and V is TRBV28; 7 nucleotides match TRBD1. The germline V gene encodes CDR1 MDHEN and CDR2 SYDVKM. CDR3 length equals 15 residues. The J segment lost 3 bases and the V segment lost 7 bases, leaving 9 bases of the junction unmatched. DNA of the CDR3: TGTGCCAGCACTAATGGGGGACAGTATGGAAACACCATATATTTT. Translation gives CASTNGGQYGNTIYF.

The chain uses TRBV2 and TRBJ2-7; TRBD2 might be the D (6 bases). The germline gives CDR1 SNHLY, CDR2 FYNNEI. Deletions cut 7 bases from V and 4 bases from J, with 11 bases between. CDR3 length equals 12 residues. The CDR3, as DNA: TGTGCCAGCACCGAGGAGGGATACGAGCAGTACTTC. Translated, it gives CASTEEGYEQYF.

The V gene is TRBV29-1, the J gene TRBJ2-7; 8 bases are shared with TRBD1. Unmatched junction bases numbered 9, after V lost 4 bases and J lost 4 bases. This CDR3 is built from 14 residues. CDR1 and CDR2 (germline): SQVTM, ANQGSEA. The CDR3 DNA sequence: TGCAGCGTTGTTGTGAGACAGGGGCTATACGAGCAGTACTTC. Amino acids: CSVVVRQGLYEQYF.

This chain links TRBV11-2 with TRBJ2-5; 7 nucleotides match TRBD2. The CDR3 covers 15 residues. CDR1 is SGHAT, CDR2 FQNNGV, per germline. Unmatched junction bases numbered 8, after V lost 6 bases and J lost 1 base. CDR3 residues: CASRDRDYFQETQYF. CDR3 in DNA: TGTGCCAGCAGAGACCGGGACTACTTCCAAGAGACCCAGTACTTC.

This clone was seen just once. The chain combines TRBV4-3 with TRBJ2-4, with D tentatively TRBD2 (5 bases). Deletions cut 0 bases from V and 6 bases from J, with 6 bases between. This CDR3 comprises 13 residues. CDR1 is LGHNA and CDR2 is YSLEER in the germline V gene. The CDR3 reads CASSQDRGNIQYF. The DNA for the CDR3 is TGCGCCAGCAGCCAAGATCGGGGAAACATTCAGTACTTC.

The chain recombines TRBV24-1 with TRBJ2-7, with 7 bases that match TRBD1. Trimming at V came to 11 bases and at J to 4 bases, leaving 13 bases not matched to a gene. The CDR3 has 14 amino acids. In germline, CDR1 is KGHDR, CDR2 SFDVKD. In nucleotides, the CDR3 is TGTGCCAATCCCCCGGGACAGACAGTTTACGAGCAGTACTTC. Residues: CANPPGQTVYEQYF.

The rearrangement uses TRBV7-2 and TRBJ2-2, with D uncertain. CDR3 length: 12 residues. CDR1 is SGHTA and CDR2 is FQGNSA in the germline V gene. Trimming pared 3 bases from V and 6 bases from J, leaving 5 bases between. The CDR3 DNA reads TGTGCCAGCAGCTTTCCCGCCGGGGAGCTGTTTTTT. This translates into CASSFPAGELFF.

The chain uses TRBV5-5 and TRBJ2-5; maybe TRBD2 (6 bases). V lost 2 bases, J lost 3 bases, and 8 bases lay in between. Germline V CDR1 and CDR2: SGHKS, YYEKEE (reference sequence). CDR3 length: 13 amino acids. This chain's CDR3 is CASSFGTEETQYF. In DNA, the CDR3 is TGTGCCAGCAGCTTTGGGACTGAAGAGACCCAGTACTTC. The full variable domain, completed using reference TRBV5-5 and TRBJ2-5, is DAGVTQSPTHLIKTRGQQVTLRCSPISGHKSVSWYQQVLGQGPQFIFQYYEKEERGRGNFPDRFSARQFPNYSSELNVNALLLGDSALYLCASSFGTEETQYFGPGTRLLVL.

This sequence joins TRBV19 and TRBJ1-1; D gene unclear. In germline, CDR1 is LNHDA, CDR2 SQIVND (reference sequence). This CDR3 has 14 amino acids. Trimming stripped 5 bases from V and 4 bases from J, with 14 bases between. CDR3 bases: TGTGCCAGTAGTCCCCAACTCGGGAGCACTGAAGCTTTCTTT. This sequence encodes CASSPQLGSTEAFF. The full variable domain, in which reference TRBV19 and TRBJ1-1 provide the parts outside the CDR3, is DGGITQSPKYLFRKEGQNVTLSCEQNLNHDAMYWYRQDPGQGLRLIYYSQIVNDFQKGDIAEGYSVSREKKESFPLTVTSAQKNPTAFYLCASSPQLGSTEAFFGQGTRLTVV.

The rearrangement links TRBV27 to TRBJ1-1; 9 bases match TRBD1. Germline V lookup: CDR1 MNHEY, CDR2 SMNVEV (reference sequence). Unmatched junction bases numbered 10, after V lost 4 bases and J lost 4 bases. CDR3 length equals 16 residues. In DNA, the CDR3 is TGTGCCAGCAGTTCACAGGGACAGGGCTGGGGCACTGAAGCTTTCTTT. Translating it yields CASSSQGQGWGTEAFF.

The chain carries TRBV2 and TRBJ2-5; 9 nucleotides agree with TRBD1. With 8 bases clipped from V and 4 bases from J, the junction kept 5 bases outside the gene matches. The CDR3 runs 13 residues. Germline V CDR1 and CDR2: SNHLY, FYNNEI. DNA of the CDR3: TGTGCCAGCGAACAGGGGGCTTTAGAGACCCAGTACTTC. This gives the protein CASEQGALETQYF.

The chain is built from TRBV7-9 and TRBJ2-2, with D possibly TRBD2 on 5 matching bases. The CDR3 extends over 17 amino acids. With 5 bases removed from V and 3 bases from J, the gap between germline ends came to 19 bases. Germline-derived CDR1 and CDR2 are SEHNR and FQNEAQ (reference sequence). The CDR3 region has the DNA TGTGCCAGCAGCCCGAGGACGGGAATGACCGACACCGGGGAGCTGTTTTTT. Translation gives CASSPRTGMTDTGELFF.

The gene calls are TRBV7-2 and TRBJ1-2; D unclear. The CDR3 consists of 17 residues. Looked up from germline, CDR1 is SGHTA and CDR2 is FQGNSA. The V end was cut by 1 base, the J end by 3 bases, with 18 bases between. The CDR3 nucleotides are TGTGCCAGCAGCTTAGGCGCACGAGCCGGGTCCCACTATGGCTACACCTTC. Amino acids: CASSLGARAGSHYGYTF.

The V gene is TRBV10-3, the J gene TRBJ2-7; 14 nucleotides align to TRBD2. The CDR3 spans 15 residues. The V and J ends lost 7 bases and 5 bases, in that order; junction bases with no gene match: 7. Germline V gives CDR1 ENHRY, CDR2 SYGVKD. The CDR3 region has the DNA TGTGCCATCAAATCCGGGACTAGCGGGAGTGACGAGCAGTACTTC. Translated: CAIKSGTSGSDEQYF.

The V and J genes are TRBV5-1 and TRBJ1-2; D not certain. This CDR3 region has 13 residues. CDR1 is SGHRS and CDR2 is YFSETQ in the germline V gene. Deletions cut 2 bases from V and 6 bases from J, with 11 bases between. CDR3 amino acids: CASSLTPENGYTF. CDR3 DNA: TGCGCCAGCAGCTTAACACCAGAAAATGGCTACACCTTC.

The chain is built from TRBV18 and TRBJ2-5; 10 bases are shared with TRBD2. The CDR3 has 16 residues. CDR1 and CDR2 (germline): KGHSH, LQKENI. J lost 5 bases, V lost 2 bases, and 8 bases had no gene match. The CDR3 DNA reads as TGTGCCAGCTCACCATTTCTAGCGGGAGTTGGGGAGACCCAGTACTTC. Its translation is CASSPFLAGVGETQYF.

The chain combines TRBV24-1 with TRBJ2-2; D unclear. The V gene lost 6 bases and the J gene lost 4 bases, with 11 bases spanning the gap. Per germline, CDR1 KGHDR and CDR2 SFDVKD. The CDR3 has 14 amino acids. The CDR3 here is CATSSDSSTGELFF. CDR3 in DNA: TGTGCCACCAGTTCAGACTCCTCCACCGGGGAGCTGTTTTTT.

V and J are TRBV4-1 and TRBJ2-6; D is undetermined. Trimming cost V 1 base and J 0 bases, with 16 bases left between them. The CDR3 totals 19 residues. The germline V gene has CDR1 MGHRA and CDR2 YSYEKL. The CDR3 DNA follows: TGCGCCAGCAGCCAAGTAGCCGGGTCCCTTCGCTCTGGGGCCAACGTCCTGACTTTC. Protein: CASSQVAGSLRSGANVLTF.

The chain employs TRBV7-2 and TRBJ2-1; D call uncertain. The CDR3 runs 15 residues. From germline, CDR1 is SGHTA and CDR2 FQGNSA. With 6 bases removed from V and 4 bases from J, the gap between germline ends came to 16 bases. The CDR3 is CASRRQVQRYNEQFF. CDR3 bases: TGTGCCAGCAGACGTCAGGTCCAACGTTACAATGAGCAGTTCTTC.

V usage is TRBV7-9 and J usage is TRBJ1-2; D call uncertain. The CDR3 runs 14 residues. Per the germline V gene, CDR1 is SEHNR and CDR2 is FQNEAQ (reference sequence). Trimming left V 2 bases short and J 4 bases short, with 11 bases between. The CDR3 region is CASSLLPQAYGYTF. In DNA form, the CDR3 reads TGTGCCAGCAGCTTATTACCCCAGGCCTATGGCTACACCTTC.

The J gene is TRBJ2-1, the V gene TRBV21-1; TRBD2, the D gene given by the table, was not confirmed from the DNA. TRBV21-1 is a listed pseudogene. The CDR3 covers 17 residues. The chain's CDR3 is CASSTPTGTMSLNEQFF. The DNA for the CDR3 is TGTGCCAGCAGCACTCCTACCGGGACTATGAGTTTGAATGAGCAGTTCTTC.

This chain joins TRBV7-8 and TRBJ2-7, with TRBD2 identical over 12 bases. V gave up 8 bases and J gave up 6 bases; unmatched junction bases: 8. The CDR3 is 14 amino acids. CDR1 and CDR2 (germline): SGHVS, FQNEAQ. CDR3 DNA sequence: TGTGCCAGCCTACTAGCGGGAGGCCTGGGCGAGCAGTACTTC. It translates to CASLLAGGLGEQYF. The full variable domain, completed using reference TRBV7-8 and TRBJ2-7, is GAGVSQSPRYKVAKRGQDVALRCDPISGHVSLFWYQQALGQGPEFLTYFQNEAQLDKSGLPSDRFFAERPEGSVSTLKIQRTQQEDSAVYLCASLLAGGLGEQYFGPGTRLTVT.